The rows below give T cell receptor beta chains drawn from one sample of a study of blood T cells in healthy people across ages. TCRdb re-called the 5' RACE reads through MiXCR, storing one row per CDR3 protein. The sample yields about 1.4 million distinct CDR3 sequences, roughly 64% seen once. The sample was blood. These receptors originate from a man aged 18-30 years in good health. CDR3s include the opening cysteine and the closing phenylalanine or tryptophan. Fields, in order: clone size, J gene, V gene, CDR3 protein. Clone size is shown for a subset of rows, as once, few, many or a class of expanded clone.

>.|TRBJ2-7|TRBV25-1
CASSESEQSAYEQYF
>.|TRBJ2-7|TRBV20-1
CSAREQTSYEQYF
>few|TRBJ2-3|TRBV20-1
CSATGARTDTQYF
>.|TRBJ1-2|TRBV6-5
CASNPRGLSGGYTF
>.|TRBJ1-2|TRBV7-2
CASRPAGTAIGGYTF
>.|TRBJ2-1|TRBV6-5
CASSLGTSGSGNEQFF
>.|TRBJ1-5|TRBV4-1
CASSLSDRNNQPQHF
>.|TRBJ2-7|TRBV18
CASASSRGEQYF
>.|TRBJ2-1|TRBV7-2
CASSSPKGPEQFF
>.|.|TRBV4-2
CASSQGGEGARVETQYF